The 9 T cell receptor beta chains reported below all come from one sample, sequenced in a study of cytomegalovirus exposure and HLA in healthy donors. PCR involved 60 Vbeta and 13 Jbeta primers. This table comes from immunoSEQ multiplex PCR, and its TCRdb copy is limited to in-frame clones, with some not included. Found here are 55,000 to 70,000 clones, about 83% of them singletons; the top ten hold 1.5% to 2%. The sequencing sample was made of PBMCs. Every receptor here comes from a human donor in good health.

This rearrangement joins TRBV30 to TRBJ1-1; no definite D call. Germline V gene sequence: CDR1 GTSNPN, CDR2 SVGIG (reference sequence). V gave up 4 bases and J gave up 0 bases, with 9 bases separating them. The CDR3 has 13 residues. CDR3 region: CAWIKYMNTEAFF. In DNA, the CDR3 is TGTGCCTGGATAAAGTACATGAACACTGAAGCTTTCTTT.

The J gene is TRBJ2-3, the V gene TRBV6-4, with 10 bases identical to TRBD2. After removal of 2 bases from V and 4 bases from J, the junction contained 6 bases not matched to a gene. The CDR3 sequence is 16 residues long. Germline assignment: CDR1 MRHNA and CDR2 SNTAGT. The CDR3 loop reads CASSDDSSGGPDTQYF. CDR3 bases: TGTGCCAGCAGTGACGATTCTAGCGGGGGCCCAGATACGCAGTATTTT.

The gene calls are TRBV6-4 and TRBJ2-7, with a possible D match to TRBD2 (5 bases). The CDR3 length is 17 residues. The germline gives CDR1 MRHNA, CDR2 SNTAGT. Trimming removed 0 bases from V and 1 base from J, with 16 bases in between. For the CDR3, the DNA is TGTGCCAGCAGTGACTCGGCCCACCACGGGGTATCCTACGAGCAGTACTTC. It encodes CASSDSAHHGVSYEQYF.

Here the CDR3 DNA reads TGCGCCAGCAGCCCCCGGCGGACTAGCGGGAGGAGTTGGGAGACCCAGTACTTC. This translates into CASSPRRTSGRSWETQYF. The rearrangement links TRBV4-1 to TRBJ2-5, with 14 bases that match TRBD2. Germline loops: CDR1 MGHRA, CDR2 YSYEKL. This CDR3 has 18 residues. Germline trimming cut 4 bases from V and 5 bases from J; bases unmatched to any gene: 12.

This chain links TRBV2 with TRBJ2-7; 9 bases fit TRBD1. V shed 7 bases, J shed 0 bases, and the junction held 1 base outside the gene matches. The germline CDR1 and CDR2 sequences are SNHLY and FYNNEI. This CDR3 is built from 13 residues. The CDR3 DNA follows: TGTGCCAGCAAGACAGGGGGCTCCTACGAGCAGTACTTC. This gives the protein CASKTGGSYEQYF.

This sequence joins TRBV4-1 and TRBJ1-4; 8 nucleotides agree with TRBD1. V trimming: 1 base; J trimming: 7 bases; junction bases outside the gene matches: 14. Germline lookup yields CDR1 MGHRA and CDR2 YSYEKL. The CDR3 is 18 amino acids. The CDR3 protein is CASSQGATGAPWSEKLFF. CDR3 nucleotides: TGCGCCAGCAGCCAAGGTGCGACAGGGGCGCCGTGGAGTGAAAAACTGTTTTTT.

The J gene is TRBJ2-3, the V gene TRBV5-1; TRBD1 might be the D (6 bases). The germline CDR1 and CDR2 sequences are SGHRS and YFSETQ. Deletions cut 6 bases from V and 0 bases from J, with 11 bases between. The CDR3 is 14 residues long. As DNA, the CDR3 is TGCGCCAGCACCTCGACAGGAAGCACAGATACGCAGTATTTT. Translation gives CASTSTGSTDTQYF.

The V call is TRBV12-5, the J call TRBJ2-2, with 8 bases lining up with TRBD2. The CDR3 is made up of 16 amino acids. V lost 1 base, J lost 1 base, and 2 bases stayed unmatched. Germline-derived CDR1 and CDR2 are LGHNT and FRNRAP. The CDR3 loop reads CASGLGAGGNTGELFF. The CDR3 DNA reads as TGTGCTAGTGGTTTGGGGGCGGGAGGGAACACCGGGGAGCTGTTTTTT.

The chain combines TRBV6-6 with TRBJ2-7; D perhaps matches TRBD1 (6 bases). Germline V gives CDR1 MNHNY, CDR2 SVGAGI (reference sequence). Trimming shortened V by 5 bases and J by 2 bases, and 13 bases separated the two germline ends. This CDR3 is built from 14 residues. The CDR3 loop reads CASSDQGPTYEQYF. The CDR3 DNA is TGTGCCAGCAGTGACCAGGGGCCAACCTACGAGCAGTACTTC.